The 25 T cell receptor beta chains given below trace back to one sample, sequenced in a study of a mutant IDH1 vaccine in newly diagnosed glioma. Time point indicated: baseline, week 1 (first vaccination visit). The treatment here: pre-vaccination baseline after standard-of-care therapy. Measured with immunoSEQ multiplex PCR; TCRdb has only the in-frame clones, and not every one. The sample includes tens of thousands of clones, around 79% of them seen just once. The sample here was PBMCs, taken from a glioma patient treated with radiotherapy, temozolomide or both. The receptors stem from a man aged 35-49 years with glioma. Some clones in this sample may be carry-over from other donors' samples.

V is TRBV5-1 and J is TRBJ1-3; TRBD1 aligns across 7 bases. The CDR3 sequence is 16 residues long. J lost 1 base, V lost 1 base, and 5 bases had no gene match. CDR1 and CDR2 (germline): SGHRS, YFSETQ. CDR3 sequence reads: CASSLTATGSGNTIYF. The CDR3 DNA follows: TGCGCCAGCAGCTTGACCGCGACAGGGTCTGGAAACACCATATATTTT.

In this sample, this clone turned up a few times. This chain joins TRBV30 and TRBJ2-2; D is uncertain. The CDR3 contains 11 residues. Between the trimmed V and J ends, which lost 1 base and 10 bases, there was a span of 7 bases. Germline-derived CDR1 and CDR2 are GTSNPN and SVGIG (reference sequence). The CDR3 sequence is CAWSGPVELFF. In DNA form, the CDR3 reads TGTGCCTGGAGTGGGCCCGTGGAGCTGTTTTTT.

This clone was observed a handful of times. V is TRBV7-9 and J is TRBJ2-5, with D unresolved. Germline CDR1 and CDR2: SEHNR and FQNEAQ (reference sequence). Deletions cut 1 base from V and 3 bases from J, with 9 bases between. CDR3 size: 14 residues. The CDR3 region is CASSLVGGEETQYF. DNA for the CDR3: TGTGCCAGCAGCTTAGTAGGCGGAGAAGAGACCCAGTACTTC.

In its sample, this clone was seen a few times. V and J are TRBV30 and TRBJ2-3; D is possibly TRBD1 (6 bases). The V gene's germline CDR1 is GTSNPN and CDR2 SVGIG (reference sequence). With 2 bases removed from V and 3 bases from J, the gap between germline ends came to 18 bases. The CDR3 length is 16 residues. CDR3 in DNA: TGTGCCTGGAGTCGAAGGGGGTTTGGGCTGACAGATACGCAGTATTTT. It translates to CAWSRRGFGLTDTQYF.

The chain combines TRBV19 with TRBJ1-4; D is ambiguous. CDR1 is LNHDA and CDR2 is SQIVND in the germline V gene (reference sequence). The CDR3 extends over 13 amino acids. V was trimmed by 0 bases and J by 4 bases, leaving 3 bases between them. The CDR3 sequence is CASSIEDNEKLFF. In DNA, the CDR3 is TGTGCCAGTAGTATAGAAGATAATGAAAAACTGTTTTTT.

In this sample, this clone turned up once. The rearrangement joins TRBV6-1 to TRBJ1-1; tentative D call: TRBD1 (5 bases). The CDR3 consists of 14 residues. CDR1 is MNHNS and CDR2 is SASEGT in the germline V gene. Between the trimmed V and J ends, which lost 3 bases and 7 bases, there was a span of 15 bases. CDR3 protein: CASSEGGLGGEAFF. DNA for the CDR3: TGTGCCAGCAGTGAGGGGGGTCTGGGCGGTGAAGCTTTCTTT.

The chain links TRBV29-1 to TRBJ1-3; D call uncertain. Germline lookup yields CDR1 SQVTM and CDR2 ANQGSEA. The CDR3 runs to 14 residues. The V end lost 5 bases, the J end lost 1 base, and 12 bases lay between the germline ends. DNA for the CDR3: TGCAGCGTTAGGATAGGGCTATCTGGAAACACCATATATTTT. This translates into CSVRIGLSGNTIYF.

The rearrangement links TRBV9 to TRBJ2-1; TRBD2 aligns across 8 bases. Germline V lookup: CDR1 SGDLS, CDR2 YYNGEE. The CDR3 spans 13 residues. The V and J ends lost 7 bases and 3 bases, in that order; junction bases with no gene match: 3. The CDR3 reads CASQTSDYNEQFF. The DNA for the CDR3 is TGTGCCAGCCAGACTAGCGACTACAATGAGCAGTTCTTC.

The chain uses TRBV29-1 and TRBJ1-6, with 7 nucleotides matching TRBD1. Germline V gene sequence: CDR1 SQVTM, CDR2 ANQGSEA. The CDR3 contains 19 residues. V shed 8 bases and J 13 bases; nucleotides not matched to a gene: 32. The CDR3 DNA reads TGCAGCTTCCGCCACCCCTCCGACAGGGCGGGGGTTGTTGGCTTCCCCCTCCACTTT. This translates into CSFRHPSDRAGVVGFPLHF. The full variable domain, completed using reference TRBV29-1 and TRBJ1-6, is SAVISQKPSRDICQRGTSLTIQCQVDSQVTMMFWYRQQPGQSLTLIATANQGSEATYESGFVIDKFPISRPNLTFSTLTVSNMSPEDSSIYLCSFRHPSDRAGVVGFPLHFGNGTRLTVT.

CDR3 DNA sequence: TGTGCCAGCAGTGATCTTTTGGCTTTGGGCCAGCCCCAGCATTTT. Amino acids: CASSDLLALGQPQHF. The chain is built from TRBV2 and TRBJ1-5; D is uncertain. V lost 3 bases to trimming and J lost 7 bases, with 16 bases between them. Germline V gives CDR1 SNHLY, CDR2 FYNNEI. This CDR3 contains 15 residues.

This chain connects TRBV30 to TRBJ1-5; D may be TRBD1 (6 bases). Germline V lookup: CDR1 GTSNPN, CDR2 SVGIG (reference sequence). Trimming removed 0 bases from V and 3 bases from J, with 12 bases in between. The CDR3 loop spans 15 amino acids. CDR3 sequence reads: CAWSVPDRINQPQHF. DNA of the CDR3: TGTGCCTGGAGTGTCCCCGACAGGATCAATCAGCCCCAGCATTTT.

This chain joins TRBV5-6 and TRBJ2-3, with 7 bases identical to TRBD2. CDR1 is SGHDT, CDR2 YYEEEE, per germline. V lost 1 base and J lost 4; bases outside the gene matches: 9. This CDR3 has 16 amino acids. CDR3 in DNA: TGTGCCAGCAGCTTGCGGGGGAGGGCCGCGGCAGATACGCAGTATTTT. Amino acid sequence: CASSLRGRAAADTQYF.

The CDR3 nucleotides are TGTGCCACCATAGCGGGGGGGAACACCGGGGAGCTGTTTTTT. Its translation: CATIAGGNTGELFF. The genes are TRBV6-6 and TRBJ2-2; 10 bases are shared with TRBD2. Trimming at V came to 10 bases and at J to 1 base, leaving 3 bases not matched to a gene. The CDR3 length is 14 residues. Germline values: CDR1 MNHNY, CDR2 SVGAGI (reference sequence).

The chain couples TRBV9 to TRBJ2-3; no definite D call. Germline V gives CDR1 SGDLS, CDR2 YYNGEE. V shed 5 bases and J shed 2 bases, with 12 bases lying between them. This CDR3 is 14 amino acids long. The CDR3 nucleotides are TGTGCCAGCAGTCCGCTCGGGCTCACAGATACGCAGTATTTT. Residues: CASSPLGLTDTQYF.

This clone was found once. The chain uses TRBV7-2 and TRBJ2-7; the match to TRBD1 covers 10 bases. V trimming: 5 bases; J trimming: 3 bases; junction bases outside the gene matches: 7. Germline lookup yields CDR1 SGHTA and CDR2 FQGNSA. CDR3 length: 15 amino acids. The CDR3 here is CASSKRDRGFYEQYF. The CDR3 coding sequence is TGTGCCAGCAGCAAGAGGGACAGGGGATTCTACGAGCAGTACTTC.

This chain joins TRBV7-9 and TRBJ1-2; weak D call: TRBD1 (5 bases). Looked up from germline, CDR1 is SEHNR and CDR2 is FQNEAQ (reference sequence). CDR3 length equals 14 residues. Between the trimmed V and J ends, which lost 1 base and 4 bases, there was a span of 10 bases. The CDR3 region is CASSLEGSGYGYTF. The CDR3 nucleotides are TGTGCCAGCAGCTTAGAGGGGTCAGGCTATGGCTACACCTTC.

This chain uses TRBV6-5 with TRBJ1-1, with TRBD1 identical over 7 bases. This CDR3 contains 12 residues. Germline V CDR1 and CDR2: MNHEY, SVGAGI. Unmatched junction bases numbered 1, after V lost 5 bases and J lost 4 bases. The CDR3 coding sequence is TGTGCCAGCAGTAGGGGGCGCACTGAAGCTTTCTTT. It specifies CASSRGRTEAFF.

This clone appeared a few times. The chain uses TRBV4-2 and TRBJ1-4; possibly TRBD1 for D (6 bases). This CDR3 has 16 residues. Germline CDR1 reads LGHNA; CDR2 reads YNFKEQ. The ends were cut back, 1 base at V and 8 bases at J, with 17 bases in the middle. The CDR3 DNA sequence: TGTGCCAGCAGCCAAGGGAGCGGGGGCGGTAACGAAAAACTGTTTTTT. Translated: CASSQGSGGGNEKLFF.

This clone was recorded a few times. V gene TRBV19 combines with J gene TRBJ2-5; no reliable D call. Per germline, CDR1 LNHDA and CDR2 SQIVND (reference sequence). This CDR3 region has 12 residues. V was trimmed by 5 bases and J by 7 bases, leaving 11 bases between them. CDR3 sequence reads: CASSVNRVTQYF. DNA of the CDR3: TGTGCCAGTAGTGTCAATAGGGTGACCCAGTACTTC.

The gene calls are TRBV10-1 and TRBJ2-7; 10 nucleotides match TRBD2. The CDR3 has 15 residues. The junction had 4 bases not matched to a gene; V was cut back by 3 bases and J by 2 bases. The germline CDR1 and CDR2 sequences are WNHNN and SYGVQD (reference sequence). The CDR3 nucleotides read TGCGCCAGCAGTGAAAGAACTAGCGGGACCTACGAGCAGTACTTC. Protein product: CASSERTSGTYEQYF.

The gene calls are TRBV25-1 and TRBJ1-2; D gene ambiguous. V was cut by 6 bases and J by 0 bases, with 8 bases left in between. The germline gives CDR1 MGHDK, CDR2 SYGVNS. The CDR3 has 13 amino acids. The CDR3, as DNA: TGTGCCAGCAGCCATAGGGCTAACTATGGCTACACCTTC. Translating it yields CASSHRANYGYTF.

CDR3 residues: CASSIKTGGYQPQHF. The CDR3 nucleotides are TGTGCCAGTAGTATAAAGACAGGGGGCTATCAGCCCCAGCATTTT. This rearrangement joins TRBV19 to TRBJ1-5; 10 bases are a match to TRBD1. The CDR3 covers 15 residues. CDR1 is LNHDA, CDR2 SQIVND, per germline (reference sequence). Trimming at V came to 2 bases and at J to 5 bases, leaving 3 bases not matched to a gene.

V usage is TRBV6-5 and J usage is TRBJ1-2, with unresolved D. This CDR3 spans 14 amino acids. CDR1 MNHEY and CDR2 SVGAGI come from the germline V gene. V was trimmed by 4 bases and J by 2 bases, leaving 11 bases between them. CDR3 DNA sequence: TGTGCCAGCAGTTTCTATCGGGGAAACTATGGCTACACCTTC. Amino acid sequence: CASSFYRGNYGYTF.

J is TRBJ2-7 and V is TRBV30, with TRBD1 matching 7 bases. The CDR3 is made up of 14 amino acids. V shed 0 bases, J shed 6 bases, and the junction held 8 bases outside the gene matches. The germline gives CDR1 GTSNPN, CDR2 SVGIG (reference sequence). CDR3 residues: CAWSVWANRGEQYF. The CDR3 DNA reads TGTGCCTGGAGTGTTTGGGCGAACAGGGGCGAGCAGTACTTC.

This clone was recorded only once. CDR3 DNA sequence: TGTGCCAGCAGTTACCATACTAGCGGGGGCACCGGGGAGCTGTTTTTT. Protein sequence: CASSYHTSGGTGELFF. The V call is TRBV6-5, the J call TRBJ2-2; 11 bases are shared with TRBD2. Per germline, CDR1 MNHEY and CDR2 SVGAGI. The CDR3 is 16 residues long. With 2 bases clipped from V and 4 bases from J, the junction kept 3 bases outside the gene matches.